This is a list of T cell receptor beta chains from one sample in a study of CD8 T cells in Susac syndrome. TCRdb used MiXCR to reprocess the immunoSEQ multiplex PCR reads, holding one entry per CDR3 protein. The sample holds some 160,000 distinct CDR3 sequences, around 94% seen once. The specimen sequenced was CD4+ T cells from PBMCs. The receptors were gathered from a human donor with Susac syndrome. Both conserved end residues are part of each CDR3. Each record gives: clone size, V gene, J gene, D gene, CDR3 protein. The D gene is left open where the match is weak. Clone size is not always given. Where it is, it says once, few, many or a class for expanded clones.

.	TRBV12-3/TRBV12-4	TRBJ1-6	.	CASSFGQNNSPLHF
.	TRBV20-1	TRBJ1-5	TRBD1	CSAPTGGNQPQHF
.	TRBV12-3/TRBV12-4	TRBJ1-5	.	CASSRDSSNQPQHF
.	TRBV4-2	TRBJ1-4	.	CASTPGYGNEKLFF
.	TRBV5-4	TRBJ1-1	.	CASSPRNTEAFF
.	TRBV20-1	TRBJ2-5	TRBD2	CSARGGGAQETQYF
.	TRBV5-4	TRBJ2-2	.	CASSLAENTGELFF
.	TRBV27	TRBJ1-4	.	CASSNQGVGNEKLFF
.	TRBV25-1	TRBJ2-3	.	CASSESLTSTDTQYF
.	TRBV20-1	TRBJ2-1	.	CSASGGSLIYNEQFF
.	TRBV7-9	TRBJ1-4	.	CASSGQGSLREKLFF
.	TRBV30	TRBJ1-4	TRBD1	CAWSGGQSPNEKLFF
.	TRBV29-1	TRBJ2-2	.	CSVDSGTGELFF
.	TRBV29-1	TRBJ2-1	.	CSVGGNNEQFF
.	TRBV5-1	TRBJ2-2	TRBD1	CASSLPTGVPGELFF
.	TRBV20-1	TRBJ1-1	.	CSARKREFGNMNTEAFF
.	TRBV15	TRBJ2-6	.	CATSRDPGSGANVLTF
.	TRBV5-1	TRBJ2-7	TRBD1	CASSLETGKGEQYF
once	TRBV4-2	TRBJ1-4	.	CASSQDIATNEKLFF
.	TRBV6-5	TRBJ1-2	.	CASSYSTQNYGYTF
.	TRBV5-1	TRBJ1-2	.	CASSLEPPSLYGYTF
.	TRBV9	TRBJ1-1	.	CASSVLDRNTEAFF
.	TRBV9	TRBJ1-1	.	CASSVEADTEAFF
.	TRBV4-3	TRBJ2-6	.	CASSPGNAGANVLTF
once	TRBV24-1	TRBJ1-2	.	CATSDSGRSYGYTF
.	TRBV5-1	TRBJ1-2	.	CASSLRADYGYTF
.	TRBV3-1	TRBJ2-1	TRBD1	CASSPPGTGGNEQFF
.	TRBV9	TRBJ2-4	TRBD1	CASSRDRQDIQYF
.	TRBV7-8	TRBJ2-1	TRBD2	CASRTSGGSPNEQFF